A selection of T cell receptor beta chains follows, all from one sample in a study of radiotherapy plus CTLA-4 blockade in lung cancer. TCRdb's table, derived via immunoSEQ multiplex PCR, lists solely in-frame clones and lacks some. Of tens of thousands of clones in the sample, about 76% were seen once. Sequenced material: peripheral blood, taken from a patient treated with radiotherapy plus ipilimumab. The receptors were sampled from a human donor with non-small cell lung cancer that progressed on radiotherapy plus ipilimumab. The CDR3 runs from the conserved cysteine through the conserved F or W. The order of the fields is V gene, J gene, clone size, D gene, CDR3 DNA, CDR3 protein. A D gene is named only where the DNA matches it firmly. Rows give clone size only sometimes, using once, few, many, or a class for an expanded clone.

>TRBV5-1|TRBJ2-7|once|-
TGCGCCAGCAGCTCAGACAGCCACCTCTTCGAGCAGTACTTC
CASSSDSHLFEQYF
>TRBV19|TRBJ1-5|-|TRBD1
TGTGCCAGTAGTAGGGGGACAGGGGGCTTCAGCAATCAGCCCCAGCATTTT
CASSRGTGGFSNQPQHF
>TRBV27|TRBJ1-2|-|TRBD1
TGTGCCAGCAGTTTATTAGGACAGGGCGATGGCTACACCTTC
CASSLLGQGDGYTF
>TRBV7-8|TRBJ2-2|-|-
TGTGCCAGCAGCCCCAGGGTGAACACCGGGGAGCTGTTTTTT
CASSPRVNTGELFF
>TRBV12-5|TRBJ2-5|-|TRBD2
TGTGCTAGTGGTATCGTCCGGGACGGCCAGACTAGCGGGATTATGGAGACCCAGTACTTC
CASGIVRDGQTSGIMETQYF
>TRBV4-1|TRBJ1-4|-|-
TGCGCCAGCAGCCTTATAGGGGGTAATGAAAAACTGTTTTTT
CASSLIGGNEKLFF
>TRBV5-1|TRBJ1-4|-|-
TGCGCCAGCAGCTTGAGCTTGGGTCGGCTTAATGAAAAACTGTTTTTT
CASSLSLGRLNEKLFF
>TRBV5-1|TRBJ2-7|-|TRBD1
TGCGCCAGCAGCCCCGGAGATGGATGGCAGGGGGTACACGAGCAGTACTTC
CASSPGDGWQGVHEQYF
>TRBV7-9|TRBJ1-2|-|-
TGTGCCAGCAGCTTAGCAGACCCGGTTGGAGGCTACACCTTC
CASSLADPVGGYTF
>TRBV9|TRBJ2-5|once|TRBD1
TGTGCCAGCAGCGTAGGACCGGGACAGGGTTATGAAGGAGAGACCCAGTACTTC
CASSVGPGQGYEGETQYF
>TRBV30|TRBJ2-3|once|TRBD2
TGTGCCTGGGATAGCGGGAGCACTAGCACAGATACGCAGTATTTT
CAWDSGSTSTDTQYF
>TRBV30|TRBJ1-2|-|-
TGTGCCCGAGACTTAAGGGGCTATGGCTACACCTTC
CARDLRGYGYTF
>TRBV6-5|TRBJ2-5|-|-
TGTGCCAGCGGGGGTAAGACCCAATACTTC
CASGGKTQYF
>TRBV28|TRBJ1-2|once|TRBD1
TGTGCCAGCAGTTCTTCCGGGACAGGGTATAGTAGCTATGGCTACACCTTC
CASSSSGTGYSSYGYTF
>TRBV7-2|TRBJ1-1|few|TRBD1
TGTGCCACCACGGGGGGGTTCGACAGGGTAAACACTGAAGCTTTCTTT
CATTGGFDRVNTEAFF
>TRBV27|TRBJ1-5|few|-
TGTGCCAGCAGTCCATACAGTGATCAGCCCCAGCATTTT
CASSPYSDQPQHF
>TRBV10-2|TRBJ2-1|-|TRBD2
TGCGCCAGCAGTGGCGGACTAGCGGGCGGTCTATACAATGAGCAGTTCTTC
CASSGGLAGGLYNEQFF
>TRBV5-5|TRBJ2-2|-|-
TGTGCCAGCAGCCTGGTCGACACATACACCGGGGAGCTGTTTTTT
CASSLVDTYTGELFF
>TRBV7-8|TRBJ2-7|-|TRBD2
TGTGCCAGCAGCTTAATGGCGGGGGGGCAATACGAGCAGTACTTC
CASSLMAGGQYEQYF
>TRBV4-1|TRBJ1-2|-|-
TGCGCCAGCAGCCAAGATTCAAATGGGGGTGCATATGGCTACACCTTC
CASSQDSNGGAYGYTF
>TRBV6-6|TRBJ1-6|-|TRBD1
TGTGCCAGCAGCCAAAACAGGGGGCCGGATAGTTCACCCCTCCACTTT
CASSQNRGPDSSPLHF
>TRBV27|TRBJ2-5|-|-
TGTGCCAGCAGTTCGCCGGGACTTCGAGCCCAGTACTTC
CASSSPGLRAQYF
>TRBV4-2|TRBJ2-5|-|-
TGTGCCAGCAGCCCCTCGCGGGGCTGGAGGGAGACCCAGTACTTC
CASSPSRGWRETQYF
>TRBV28|TRBJ1-1|-|TRBD1
TGTGCCAGCAGTTTCTCGGGACAGGGGGCCGCTGAAGCTTTCTTT
CASSFSGQGAAEAFF
>TRBV28|TRBJ2-5|-|TRBD2
TGTGCCAGCAGTTGGCTAGCGGGAGACGAGACCCAGTACTTC
CASSWLAGDETQYF
>TRBV28|TRBJ1-2|-|TRBD1
TGTGCCAGCAGTGGGGGGGAGCCGGGACAGGGGTCCTACACCTTC
CASSGGEPGQGSYTF
>TRBV7-9|TRBJ2-5|-|-
TGTGCCAGCAGCTTTTCACCCGGAGAGACCCAGTACTTC
CASSFSPGETQYF
>TRBV19|TRBJ1-1|-|TRBD1
TGTGCCAGTAGTATCCCCAACCGTTATTTCTCGGGACAGGACGACACTGAAGCTTTCTTT
CASSIPNRYFSGQDDTEAFF
>TRBV7-3|TRBJ1-1|once|-
TGTGCCAGCAGCTTATGGGCCGTCACTGAAGCTTTCTTT
CASSLWAVTEAFF
>TRBV5-1|TRBJ2-7|-|-
TGCGCCAGCAGCTCCACGAACGAGCAGTACTTC
CASSSTNEQYF
>TRBV11-2|TRBJ2-3|-|-
TGTGCCAGCAGCTTAACGGGTGATACGCAGTATTTT
CASSLTGDTQYF
>TRBV19|TRBJ1-5|-|-
TGTGCCAGTAGTATGAGAGGGGGTAATCAGCCCCAGCATTTT
CASSMRGGNQPQHF
>TRBV28|TRBJ2-1|-|-
TGTGCCAGCACCAAAGTTGGTGGTGAGCAGTTCTTC
CASTKVGGEQFF
>TRBV5-6|TRBJ2-2|-|-
TGTGCCAGCAGCCAACTTTACGGAACCGAGGAGCTGTTTTTT
CASSQLYGTEELFF
>TRBV4-1|TRBJ1-5|once|-
TGCGCCAGCAGCCAAGGGGGGGCGGGGGATCAGCCCCAGCATTTT
CASSQGGAGDQPQHF
>TRBV4-1|TRBJ2-5|-|-
TGCGCCAGCAGCCAGCGGCAGTCAGGGGAGACCCAGTACTTC
CASSQRQSGETQYF
>TRBV27|TRBJ2-1|few|-
TGTGCCAGCAGTCTTGACTCGAGCTCCTACAATGAGCAGTTCTTC
CASSLDSSSYNEQFF
>TRBV7-2|TRBJ1-5|-|-
TGTGCCAGCGCCTGGGGACAAAATCAGCCCCAGCATTTT
CASAWGQNQPQHF
>TRBV9|TRBJ1-2|-|TRBD1
TGTGCCAGCAGCCCGCAAGGGGGCGATGGCTACACCTTC
CASSPQGGDGYTF
>TRBV10-3|TRBJ1-4|few|-
TGTGCCATCAGTGAGTCGATCTCCCGTGAAAAACTGTTTTTT
CAISESISREKLFF
>TRBV11-2|TRBJ2-6|-|-
TGTGCCAGCAGCTTCGGGTCTGGGGCCAACGTCCTGACTTTC
CASSFGSGANVLTF
>TRBV5-4|TRBJ2-1|-|-
TGTGCCAGCAGCTTGTGGGGCGAGCAGTTCTTC
CASSLWGEQFF
>TRBV7-9|TRBJ2-1|-|-
TGTGCCAGCAGCTTAGCCCAGGGGTCCACCTACAATGAGCAGTTCTTC
CASSLAQGSTYNEQFF
>TRBV2|TRBJ1-1|-|TRBD1
TGTGCCAGTTGCAGGGGGACTAACACTGAAGCTTTCTTT
CASCRGTNTEAFF